This TCR beta chain was captured by sequencing in a study of OX40 agonist ivuxolimab in advanced cancers. Study-level points and caveats: Low levels of normalized T-cell clonal expansion also appeared in some nonresponders.

Method: immunoSEQ multiplex PCR; TCRdb's copy keeps in-frame clones and lacks some. The sample has more than 100,000 clones, about nine tenths seen once. Remarks on this clone: The antigen remains unidentified.

The CDR3 spans 15 residues. Germline trimming cut 6 bases from V and 6 bases from J; bases unmatched to any gene: 8. Germline V gives CDR1 KGHSH, CDR2 LQKENI. The sample here was CD4+ or CD8+ T cells sorted from blood, taken in a trial of the OX40 agonist ivuxolimab. The chain has TRBV18 and TRBJ2-2, with 9 bases aligning to TRBD2. This TCR derives from an adult with an advanced solid tumor such as melanoma, head and neck, liver or kidney cancer. The CDR3: CASSLASGNSGELFF. For the CDR3, the DNA is TGTGCCAGCTCCCTCGCTAGCGGGAATTCCGGGGAGCTGTTTTTT.